The 13 T cell receptor beta chains below come from one sample, sequenced in a study of cytomegalovirus exposure and HLA in healthy donors (dated by TCRdb to about 2017). The library was built by means of the immunoSEQ multiplex PCR assay. For the multiplex PCR, a mixture combining 60 forward primers for TCR Vbeta segments and 13 reverse primers for TCR Jbeta segments was used. Entries here come from immuneACCESS through TCRdb and include only in-frame sequences with V and J called. Some clones fail to appear in such tables; in the studies checked, an unresolved V gene covers under half of the shortfall, and the cause of the remainder is unknown. For this sample the table gives over 55,000 clones, of which about four fifths were detected only once. Of the sample, around 1.5% falls within the top ten clones. The source material was PBMCs. Source of these receptors: a man aged 40-49 years in good health and CMV-seronegative.

The gene calls are TRBV7-9 and TRBJ2-2; 8 positions match TRBD2. The V gene end was trimmed by 5 bases and the J gene end by 6 bases; junction bases not matched to a gene: 11. CDR1 is SEHNR, CDR2 FQNEAQ, per germline (reference sequence). This CDR3 is 16 amino acids long. CDR3 sequence (DNA): TGTGCCAGCAGCCATCCATCGCGGGGGGCGCCCGGGGAGCTGTTTTTT. This translates into CASSHPSRGAPGELFF.

The rearrangement uses TRBV5-1 and TRBJ1-4, with D tentatively TRBD1 (5 bases). Germline-derived CDR1 and CDR2 are SGHRS and YFSETQ. Deletions cut 0 bases from V and 7 bases from J, with 10 bases between. CDR3 length: 14 amino acids. The CDR3 DNA sequence: TGCGCCAGCAGCTTGGAGGGAGGGACTGAAAAACTGTTTTTT. Its translation is CASSLEGGTEKLFF.

The V and J genes are TRBV30 and TRBJ2-7; D is perhaps TRBD1 (5 bases). Per germline, CDR1 GTSNPN and CDR2 SVGIG (reference sequence). Trimming cost V 3 bases and J 3 bases, with 18 bases left between them. The CDR3 runs 15 residues. CDR3: CAWSPTGLRGYEQYF. In nucleotides, the CDR3 is TGTGCCTGGAGCCCTACCGGGCTTAGGGGCTACGAGCAGTACTTC.

The rearrangement uses TRBV7-6 and TRBJ2-5, with a tentative D call TRBD1 (6 bases). V was pared by 5 bases and J by 4 bases, with 23 bases between. In germline, CDR1 is SGHVS, CDR2 FNYEAQ. There are 17 residues in the CDR3. The CDR3, as DNA: TGTGCCAGCAGCCCCTCATTGTATCTCAGGGGTGGAGAGACCCAGTACTTC. Its protein product is CASSPSLYLRGGETQYF. Complete variable domain (other parts from reference TRBV7-6 and TRBJ2-5): GAGVSQSPRYKVTKRGQDVALRCDPISGHVSLYWYRQALGQGPEFLTYFNYEAQQDKSGLPNDRFSAERPEGSISTLTIQRTEQRDSAMYRCASSPSLYLRGGETQYFGPGTRLLVL.

The rearrangement links TRBV7-8 to TRBJ2-5; D gene unclear. Germline V gene lookup returns CDR1 SGHVS and CDR2 FQNEAQ. The V gene lost 8 bases and the J gene lost 5 bases, with 15 bases spanning the gap. The CDR3 has 13 residues. The CDR3 is CASRLHLRETQYF. The CDR3 DNA reads as TGTGCCAGCCGACTGCATCTGAGGGAGACCCAGTACTTC. The full variable domain, with the rest looked up from reference TRBV7-8 and TRBJ2-5, is GAGVSQSPRYKVAKRGQDVALRCDPISGHVSLFWYQQALGQGPEFLTYFQNEAQLDKSGLPSDRFFAERPEGSVSTLKIQRTQQEDSAVYLCASRLHLRETQYFGPGTRLLVL.

The rearrangement uses TRBV7-9 and TRBJ2-4, with 11 positions matching TRBD1. CDR1 SEHNR and CDR2 FQNEAQ come from the germline V gene (reference sequence). V lost 5 bases and J lost 8; bases outside the gene matches: 5. This CDR3 region has 14 residues. CDR3 in amino acids: CASSRGTGGDIQYF. The DNA of the CDR3 is TGTGCCAGCAGCCGAGGGACAGGGGGGGACATTCAGTACTTC.

The V gene is TRBV10-3, the J gene TRBJ2-3; 9 bases agree with TRBD2. Trimming took 10 bases from V and 6 from J; bases not matched to a gene: 8. The CDR3 covers 13 residues. Looked up from germline, CDR1 is ENHRY and CDR2 is SYGVKD. CDR3 amino acids: CATTRRGGDTQYF. The CDR3 coding sequence is TGTGCCACTACGAGGCGGGGGGGCGATACGCAGTATTTT.

The table lists this clone with a count of one. The J gene is TRBJ2-6, the V gene TRBV30; TRBD2 matches 7 bases. Germline CDR1 and CDR2: GTSNPN and SVGIG (reference sequence). Unmatched junction bases numbered 14, after V lost 2 bases and J lost 4 bases. CDR3 length equals 18 residues. CDR3 bases: TGTGCCTGGAGTCGGGGGAGGGTATTATCTAAAGGGGCCAACGTCCTGACTTTC. Translation: CAWSRGRVLSKGANVLTF.

The chain recombines TRBV19 with TRBJ1-5; D perhaps matches TRBD1 (6 bases). This CDR3 region has 17 residues. With 5 bases removed from V and 6 bases from J, the gap between germline ends came to 23 bases. The germline V gene has CDR1 LNHDA and CDR2 SQIVND (reference sequence). The CDR3 coding sequence is TGTGCCAGTAGTTCAATTCCAGCGGACAGTCAAGGTCAGCCCCAGCATTTT. It translates to CASSSIPADSQGQPQHF.

V and J are TRBV19 and TRBJ1-2, with D possibly being TRBD1 (5 bases). The CDR3 consists of 14 residues. V gave up 6 bases and J gave up 4 bases, with 15 bases separating them. CDR1 and CDR2 from the germline V gene are LNHDA and SQIVND (reference sequence). CDR3 nucleotide sequence: TGTGCCAGTAGGGGACTCGCGCCCGGCTATGGCTACACCTTC. Amino acids: CASRGLAPGYGYTF. The entire variable domain, with the rest obtained from reference TRBV19 and TRBJ1-2, is as follows: DGGITQSPKYLFRKEGQNVTLSCEQNLNHDAMYWYRQDPGQGLRLIYYSQIVNDFQKGDIAEGYSVSREKKESFPLTVTSAQKNPTAFYLCASRGLAPGYGYTFGSGTRLTVV.

The rearrangement uses TRBV5-6 and TRBJ2-3; unclear D gene. The CDR3 runs 11 residues. The ends were cut back, 2 bases at V and 5 bases at J, with 3 bases in the middle. The germline V gene has CDR1 SGHDT and CDR2 YYEEEE. The CDR3 sequence: CASSFGDTQYF. In DNA, the CDR3 is TGTGCCAGCAGCTTCGGAGATACGCAGTATTTT.

J is TRBJ1-5 and V is TRBV2, with 11 bases identical to TRBD1. Germline CDR1 is SNHLY and CDR2 is FYNNEI. V dropped 6 bases and J dropped 6; count of bases not matched to a gene: 7. CDR3 length: 15 amino acids. The CDR3 sequence is CASRGTGGGLQPQHF. In DNA, the CDR3 is TGTGCCAGCAGAGGGACAGGGGGAGGTCTTCAGCCCCAGCATTTT.

CDR3 region: CASSLFGIVGGEAFF. The CDR3 coding sequence is TGTGCCAGCAGCTTATTTGGGATCGTCGGGGGTGAAGCTTTCTTT. The V call is TRBV7-9, the J call TRBJ1-1, with D possibly TRBD1 on 5 matching bases. CDR1 SEHNR and CDR2 FQNEAQ come from the germline V gene (reference sequence). This CDR3 spans 15 amino acids. The V end lost 2 bases, the J end lost 7 bases, and 17 bases lay between the germline ends.